This T cell receptor beta chain comes out of a study of blood T cell repertoires in COVID-19. About the study: Sources were T cells, B-cell-depleted T cells, or PBMCs; the material itself was cDNA or gDNA.

This study enrolled people aged roughly 18 to 89 from about two dozen US geographic areas. The study assigned cohorts using participant-reported clinical history. Exposed enrollees encountered a COVID-19 case at some point within 2 weeks before study entry. Germline assignment: CDR1 SGHVS and CDR2 FNYEAQ. There are 15 residues in the CDR3. V was clipped by 6 bases and J by 0 bases, with 13 bases between them. The protocol was immunoSEQ multiplex PCR, while the TCRdb copy is restricted to in-frame clones and leaves out a portion. The table lists fewer than 250,000 clones, 65% to 85% of them singletons, with roughly 3.1% in the top ten.

The clonotype was recovered from a woman aged 30 to 39 who had been exposed to COVID-19. The V call is TRBV7-6, the J call TRBJ2-3; tentative D call: TRBD2 (6 bases). Sequencing used PBMCs or T cells enriched from blood (not recorded which). The CDR3 DNA reads as TGTGCCAGCAGGCCCGGGGGTTTTAGCACAGATACGCAGTATTTT. It translates to CASRPGGFSTDTQYF.